The 8 T cell receptor beta chains listed next were all sequenced from one sample in a study of T cell responses to AZD1222 COVID-19 vaccine. This table comes from immunoSEQ multiplex PCR, and its TCRdb copy is limited to in-frame clones, with some not included. The sample comprises some 120,000 clones, just over 85% of which are singletons, and roughly 12% rests with the top ten. Sequenced material: peripheral blood, taken on day 0 of AZD1222 vaccination. The receptors stem from an adult in good health.

The rearrangement joins TRBV27 to TRBJ1-6, with D perhaps matching TRBD1 (5 bases). V shed 6 bases and J shed 7 bases, with 13 bases lying between them. The germline CDR1 and CDR2 sequences are MNHEY and SMNVEV (reference sequence). The CDR3 totals 14 residues. The CDR3 region is CASSSGTVNSPLHF. DNA of the CDR3: TGTGCCAGCAGCTCCGGGACGGTGAATTCACCCCTCCACTTT.

This clone was detected once. The chain combines TRBV7-2 with TRBJ1-1; perhaps TRBD1 as D (5 bases). The germline V gene encodes CDR1 SGHTA and CDR2 FQGNSA. CDR3 length: 16 residues. Between the trimmed V and J ends, which lost 2 bases and 2 bases, there was a span of 15 bases. CDR3 DNA: TGTGCCAGCAGCTTATGGAGTCGGGGCCTCAACACTGAAGCTTTCTTT. Encoded protein: CASSLWSRGLNTEAFF.

V usage is TRBV21-1 and J usage is TRBJ2-2; the D call TRBD1 from the table was never checked on the DNA. TRBV21-1 is flagged as a pseudogene. CDR3 length: 16 residues. CDR3 coding DNA: TGTGCCAGCAGCAAAGAATTCATGGGGCCGGACGGGGAGCTGTTTTTT. As protein: CASSKEFMGPDGELFF.

Only a few counts were recorded for this clone. This chain connects TRBV5-6 to TRBJ1-1; 8 bases map to TRBD1. CDR3 length: 15 amino acids. In germline, CDR1 is SGHDT, CDR2 YYEEEE. V was pared by 0 bases and J by 5 bases, with 6 bases of the junction left unmatched. The CDR3: CASSLVDRVRTEAFF. CDR3 bases: TGTGCCAGCAGCTTGGTGGACAGGGTCCGAACTGAAGCTTTCTTT.

The chain couples TRBV3-1 (or the pseudogene TRBV3-2) to TRBJ1-5; D possibly corresponds to TRBD1 (5 bases). Trimming left V 1 base short and J 1 base short, with 14 bases between. Germline V gene lookup returns CDR1 LGHDT and CDR2 YNNKEL (reference sequence). The CDR3 is made up of 17 amino acids. The CDR3, as DNA: TGTGCCAGCAGCCAAGGAGGAAGGGGTACGAGCAATCAGCCCCAGCATTTT. Amino acids: CASSQGGRGTSNQPQHF.

This clone was counted between two and nine times. The V and J genes are TRBV28 and TRBJ1-4; D not resolved. There are 14 residues in the CDR3. In germline, CDR1 is MDHEN, CDR2 SYDVKM. Deletions cut 6 bases from V and 0 bases from J, with 8 bases between. The CDR3 loop reads CASRFGSTNEKLFF. CDR3 DNA: TGTGCCAGCAGGTTTGGGTCAACTAATGAAAAACTGTTTTTT.

The CDR3 loop is CASSQELNQPQHF. The DNA of the CDR3 is TGTGCCAGCAGCCAAGAGCTTAATCAGCCCCAGCATTTT. The J gene is TRBJ1-5, the V gene TRBV3-1 (or the pseudogene TRBV3-2); no reliable D call. V lost 0 bases and J lost 4, with 4 bases in between. CDR3 length: 13 amino acids. The germline CDR1 and CDR2 sequences are LGHDT and YNNKEL (reference sequence).

The V call is TRBV6-4, the J call TRBJ2-3; possibly TRBD1 or TRBD2 for D (6 bases each). Trimming shortened V by 6 bases and J by 1 base, and 11 bases separated the two germline ends. The CDR3 is 14 residues long. Germline values: CDR1 MRHNA, CDR2 SNTAGT. CDR3 in amino acids: CASSTGGGTDTQYF. The CDR3 DNA sequence: TGTGCCAGCAGCACCGGGGGCGGCACAGATACGCAGTATTTT.